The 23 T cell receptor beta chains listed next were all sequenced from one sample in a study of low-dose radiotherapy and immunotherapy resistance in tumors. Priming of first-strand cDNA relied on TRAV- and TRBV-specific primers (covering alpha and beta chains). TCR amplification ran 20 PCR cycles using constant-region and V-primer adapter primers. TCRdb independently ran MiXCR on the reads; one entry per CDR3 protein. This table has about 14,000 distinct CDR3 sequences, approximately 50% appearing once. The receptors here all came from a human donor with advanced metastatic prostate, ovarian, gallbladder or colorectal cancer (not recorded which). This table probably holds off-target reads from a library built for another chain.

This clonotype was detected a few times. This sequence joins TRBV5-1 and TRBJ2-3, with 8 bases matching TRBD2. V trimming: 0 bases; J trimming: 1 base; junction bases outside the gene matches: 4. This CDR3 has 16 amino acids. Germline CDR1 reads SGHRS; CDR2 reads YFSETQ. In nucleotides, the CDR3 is TGCGCCAGCAGCTTGGCCCGAGCGGGGGGCACAGATACGCAGTATTTT. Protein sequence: CASSLARAGGTDTQYF.

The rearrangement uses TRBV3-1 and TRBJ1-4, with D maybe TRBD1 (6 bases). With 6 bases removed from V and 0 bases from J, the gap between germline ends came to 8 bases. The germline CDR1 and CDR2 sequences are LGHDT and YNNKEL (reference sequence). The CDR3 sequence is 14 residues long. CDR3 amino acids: CASRQGATNEKLFF. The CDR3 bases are TGTGCCAGCAGACAGGGAGCAACTAATGAAAAACTGTTTTTT.

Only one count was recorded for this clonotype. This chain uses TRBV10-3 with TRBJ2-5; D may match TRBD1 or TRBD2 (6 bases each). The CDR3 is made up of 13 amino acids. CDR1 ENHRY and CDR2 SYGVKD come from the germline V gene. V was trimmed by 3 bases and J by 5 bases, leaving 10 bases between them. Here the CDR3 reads CAISDGGRETQYF. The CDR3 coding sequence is TGTGCCATCAGTGACGGGGGCAGGGAGACCCAGTACTTC.

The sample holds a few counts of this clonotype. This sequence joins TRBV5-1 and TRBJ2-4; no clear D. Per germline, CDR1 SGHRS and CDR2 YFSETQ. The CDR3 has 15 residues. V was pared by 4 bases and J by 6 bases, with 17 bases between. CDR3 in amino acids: CASSPLGNPRNIQYF. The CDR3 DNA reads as TGCGCCAGCAGCCCTTTGGGCAACCCCAGAAACATTCAGTACTTC.

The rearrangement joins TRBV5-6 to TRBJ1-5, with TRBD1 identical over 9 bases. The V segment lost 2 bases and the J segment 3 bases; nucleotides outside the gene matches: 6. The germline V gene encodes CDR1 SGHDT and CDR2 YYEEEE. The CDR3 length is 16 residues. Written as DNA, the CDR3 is TGTGCCAGCAGCTTTGGGGACAGGGTTACCAATCAGCCCCAGCATTTT. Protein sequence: CASSFGDRVTNQPQHF.

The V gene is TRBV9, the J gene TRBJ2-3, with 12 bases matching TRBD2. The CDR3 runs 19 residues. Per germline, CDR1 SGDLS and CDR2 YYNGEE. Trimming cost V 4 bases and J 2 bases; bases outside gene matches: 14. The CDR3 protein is CASSITSGRTSGDTDTQYF. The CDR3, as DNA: TGTGCCAGCAGCATAACTAGCGGGAGGACAAGTGGAGACACAGATACGCAGTATTTT.

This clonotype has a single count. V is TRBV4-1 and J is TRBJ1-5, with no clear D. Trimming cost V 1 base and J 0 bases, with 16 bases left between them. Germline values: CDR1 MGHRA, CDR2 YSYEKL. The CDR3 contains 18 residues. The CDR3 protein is CASSQVRSGPYSNQPQHF. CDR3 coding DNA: TGCGCCAGCAGCCAAGTTAGGTCCGGGCCGTATAGCAATCAGCCCCAGCATTTT.

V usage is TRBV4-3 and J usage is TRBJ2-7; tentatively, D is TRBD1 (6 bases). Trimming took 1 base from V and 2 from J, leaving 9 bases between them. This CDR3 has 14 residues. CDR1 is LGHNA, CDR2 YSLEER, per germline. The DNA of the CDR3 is TGCGCCAGCAGCCAAGTGTCAGGGGCCTACGAGCAGTACTTC. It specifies CASSQVSGAYEQYF.

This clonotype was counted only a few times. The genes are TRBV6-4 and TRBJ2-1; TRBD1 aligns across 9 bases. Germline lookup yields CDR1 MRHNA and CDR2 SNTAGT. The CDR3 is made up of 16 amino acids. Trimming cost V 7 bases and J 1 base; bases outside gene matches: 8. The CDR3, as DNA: TGTGCCAGCAAGAAAGCCGGGACAGGGTCCTACAATGAGCAGTTCTTC. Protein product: CASKKAGTGSYNEQFF.

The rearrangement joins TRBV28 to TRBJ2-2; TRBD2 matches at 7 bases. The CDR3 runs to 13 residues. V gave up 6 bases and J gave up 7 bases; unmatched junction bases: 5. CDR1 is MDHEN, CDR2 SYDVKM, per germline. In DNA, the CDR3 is TGTGCCAGCAGGCAACTAGCGATCGGGGAGCTGTTTTTT. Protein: CASRQLAIGELFF.

The CDR3 region is CSVEEEKAFF. As DNA, the CDR3 is TGCAGCGTTGAAGAGGAAAAAGCTTTCTTT. The rearrangement uses TRBV29-1 and TRBJ1-1, with D uncertain. V was clipped by 0 bases and J by 9 bases, with 5 bases between them. CDR1 and CDR2 (germline): SQVTM, ANQGSEA. This CDR3 comprises 10 residues.

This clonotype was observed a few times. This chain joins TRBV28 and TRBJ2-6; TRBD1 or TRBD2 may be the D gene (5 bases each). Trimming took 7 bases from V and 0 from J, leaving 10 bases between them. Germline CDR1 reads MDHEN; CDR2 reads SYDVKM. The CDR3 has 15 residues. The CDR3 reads CASTRGDSGANVLTF. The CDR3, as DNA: TGTGCCAGCACGAGGGGTGACTCTGGGGCCAACGTCCTGACTTTC.

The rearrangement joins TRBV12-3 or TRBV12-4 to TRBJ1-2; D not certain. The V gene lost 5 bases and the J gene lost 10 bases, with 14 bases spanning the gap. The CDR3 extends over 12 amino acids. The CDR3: CASSQGLPAYTF. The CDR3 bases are TGTGCCAGCAGTCAAGGACTCCCGGCCTACACCTTC.

The CDR3 spells CASSESGKNTEAFF. The CDR3 DNA sequence: TGTGCCAGCAGTGAATCGGGCAAGAACACTGAAGCTTTCTTT. The chain couples TRBV25-1 to TRBJ1-1; D uncertain. The CDR3 length is 14 residues. Germline V CDR1 and CDR2: MGHDK, SYGVNS. The ends were cut back, 1 base at V and 1 base at J, with 7 bases in the middle. Looking up the rest from reference TRBV25-1 and TRBJ1-1 gives the full variable domain: EADIYQTPRYLVIGTGKKITLECSQTMGHDKMYWYQQDPGMELHLIHYSYGVNSTEKGDLSSESTVSRIRTEHFPLTLESARPSHTSQYLCASSESGKNTEAFFGQGTRLTVV.

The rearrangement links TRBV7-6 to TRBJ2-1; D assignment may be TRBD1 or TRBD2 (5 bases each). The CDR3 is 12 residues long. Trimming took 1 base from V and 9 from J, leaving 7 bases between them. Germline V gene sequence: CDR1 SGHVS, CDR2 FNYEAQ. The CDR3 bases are TGTGCCAGCAGCTTAGTAGGGACTGAGCAGTTCTTC. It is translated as CASSLVGTEQFF.

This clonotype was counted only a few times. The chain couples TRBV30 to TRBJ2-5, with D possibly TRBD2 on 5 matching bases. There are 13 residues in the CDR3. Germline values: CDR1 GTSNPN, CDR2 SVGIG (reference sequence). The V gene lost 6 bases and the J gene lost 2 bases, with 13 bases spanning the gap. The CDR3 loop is CACTKSGQETQYF. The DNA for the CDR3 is TGTGCCTGTACTAAGAGCGGTCAAGAGACCCAGTACTTC.

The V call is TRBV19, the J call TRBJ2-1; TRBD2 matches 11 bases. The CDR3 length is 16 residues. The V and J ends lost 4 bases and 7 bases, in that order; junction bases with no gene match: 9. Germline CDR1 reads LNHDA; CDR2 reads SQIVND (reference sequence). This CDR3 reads CASSTSASGRINEQFF. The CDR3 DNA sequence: TGTGCCAGTAGTACCTCGGCTAGCGGGAGGATTAATGAGCAGTTCTTC.

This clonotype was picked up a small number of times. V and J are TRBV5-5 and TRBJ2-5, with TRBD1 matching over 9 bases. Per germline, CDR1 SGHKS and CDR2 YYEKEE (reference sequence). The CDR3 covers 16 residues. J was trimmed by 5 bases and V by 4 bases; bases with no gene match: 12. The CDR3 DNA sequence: TGTGCCAGCAGCCCGGGACAGGGAGGGAAGAGGGAGACCCAGTACTTC. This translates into CASSPGQGGKRETQYF.

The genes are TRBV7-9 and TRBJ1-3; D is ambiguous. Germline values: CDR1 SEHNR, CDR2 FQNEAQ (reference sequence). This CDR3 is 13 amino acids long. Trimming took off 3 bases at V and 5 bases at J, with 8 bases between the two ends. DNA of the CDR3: TGTGCCAGCAGCTTTAGAGGGCGAAACACCATATATTTT. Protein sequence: CASSFRGRNTIYF. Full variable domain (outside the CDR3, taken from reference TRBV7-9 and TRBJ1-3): DTGVSQNPRHKITKRGQNVTFRCDPISEHNRLYWYRQTLGQGPEFLTYFQNEAQLEKSRLLSDRFSAERPKGSFSTLEIQRTEQGDSAMYLCASSFRGRNTIYFGEGSWLTVV.

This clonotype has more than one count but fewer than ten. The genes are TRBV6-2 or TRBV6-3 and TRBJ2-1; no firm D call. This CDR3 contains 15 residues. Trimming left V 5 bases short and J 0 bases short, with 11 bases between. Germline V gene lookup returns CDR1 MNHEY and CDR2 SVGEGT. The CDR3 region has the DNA TGTGCCAGCAGTGGCCAAACACTCTCCTACAATGAGCAGTTCTTC. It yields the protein CASSGQTLSYNEQFF.

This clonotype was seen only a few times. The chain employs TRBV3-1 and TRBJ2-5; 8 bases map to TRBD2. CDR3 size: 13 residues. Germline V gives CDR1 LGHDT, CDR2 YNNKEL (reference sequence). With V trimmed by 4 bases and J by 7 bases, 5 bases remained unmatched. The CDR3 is CASSPTSGATQYF. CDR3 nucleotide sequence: TGTGCCAGCAGCCCTACTAGCGGCGCGACCCAGTACTTC.

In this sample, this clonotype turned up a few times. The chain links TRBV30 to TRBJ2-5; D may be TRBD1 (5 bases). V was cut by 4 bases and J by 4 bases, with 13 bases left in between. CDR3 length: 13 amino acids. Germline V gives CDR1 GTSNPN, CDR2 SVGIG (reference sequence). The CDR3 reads CAWNNQGGETQYF. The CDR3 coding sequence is TGTGCCTGGAACAACCAGGGTGGAGAGACCCAGTACTTC.

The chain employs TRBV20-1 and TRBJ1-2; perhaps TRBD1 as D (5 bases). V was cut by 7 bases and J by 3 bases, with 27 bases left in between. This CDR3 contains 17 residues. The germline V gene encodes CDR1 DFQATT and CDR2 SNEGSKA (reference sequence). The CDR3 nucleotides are TGCAGTGATGAGGGTCGGGCCTTCAGGGAGAGGGACTATGGCTACACCTTC. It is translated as CSDEGRAFRERDYGYTF.